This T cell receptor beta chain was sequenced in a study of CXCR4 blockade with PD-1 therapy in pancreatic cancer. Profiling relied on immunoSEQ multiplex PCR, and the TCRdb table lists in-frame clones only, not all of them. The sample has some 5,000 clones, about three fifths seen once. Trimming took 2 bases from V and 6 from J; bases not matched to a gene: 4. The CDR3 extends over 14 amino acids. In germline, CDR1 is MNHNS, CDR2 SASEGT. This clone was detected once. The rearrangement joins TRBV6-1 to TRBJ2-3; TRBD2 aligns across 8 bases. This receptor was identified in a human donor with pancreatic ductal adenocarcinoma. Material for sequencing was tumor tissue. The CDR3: CASSETGGPDTQYF. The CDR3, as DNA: TGTGCCAGCAGTGAAACGGGAGGGCCGGATACGCAGTATTTT.